The 21 T cell receptor beta chains in this list originate from one sample, sequenced in a study of PD-1 blockade in classical Hodgkin lymphoma. TCRdb's table, derived via immunoSEQ multiplex PCR, lists solely in-frame clones and lacks some. Counted here are tens of thousands of clones, roughly 80% occurring once; the ten biggest clones make up about 22%. Following autologous stem cell transplantation, relapse occurred in every patient, and exposure to brentuximab vedotin varied. Here the sequenced sample was peripheral blood mononuclear cells (PBMCs), taken at baseline. These receptors originate from a human donor with classical Hodgkin lymphoma.

The gene calls are TRBV7-3 and TRBJ2-2; TRBD2 agrees at 7 bases. The CDR3 length is 18 residues. Trimming took 4 bases from V and 8 from J; bases not matched to a gene: 19. In germline, CDR1 is SGHTA, CDR2 FQGTGA. As DNA, the CDR3 is TGTGCCAGCAGCTCTACCCCACAGAGCGGGATCACGTTTGGGGAGCTGTTTTTT. It specifies CASSSTPQSGITFGELFF.

This chain joins TRBV27 and TRBJ2-3; TRBD2 aligns across 7 bases. J lost 2 bases, V lost 3 bases, and 5 bases had no gene match. The CDR3 runs to 15 residues. Germline CDR1 is MNHEY and CDR2 is SMNVEV (reference sequence). The CDR3 DNA reads as TGTGCCAGCAGTTTCGGGGGAGGGTACACAGATACGCAGTATTTT. It specifies CASSFGGGYTDTQYF.

The chain's CDR3 is CASRRPSTDTQYF. The CDR3 DNA follows: TGTGCCAGTAGAAGGCCTAGCACAGATACGCAGTATTTT. This rearrangement joins TRBV6-5 to TRBJ2-3; D unresolved. This CDR3 is built from 13 residues. Per the germline V gene, CDR1 is MNHEY and CDR2 is SVGAGI. With 9 bases removed from V and 0 bases from J, the gap between germline ends came to 10 bases.

This clone was observed a single time. This chain links TRBV27 with TRBJ2-1; TRBD1 agrees at 7 bases. The CDR3 is 12 amino acids. Germline V gene sequence: CDR1 MNHEY, CDR2 SMNVEV (reference sequence). V shed 4 bases, J shed 7 bases, and the junction held 1 base outside the gene matches. CDR3 nucleotides: TGTGCCAGCAGTTCCAGGGGGAATGAGCAGTTCTTC. Amino acid sequence: CASSSRGNEQFF.

The rearrangement joins TRBV27 to TRBJ2-1, with TRBD2 identical over 8 bases. The CDR3 contains 17 residues. V was pared by 0 bases and J by 0 bases, with 4 bases of the junction left unmatched. Germline loops: CDR1 MNHEY, CDR2 SMNVEV (reference sequence). CDR3 in amino acids: CASSLSGGGSSYNEQFF. Written as DNA, the CDR3 is TGTGCCAGCAGTTTATCCGGCGGGGGGAGCTCCTACAATGAGCAGTTCTTC.

V usage is TRBV7-2 and J usage is TRBJ2-1, with a tentative D call TRBD2 (6 bases). V was clipped by 4 bases and J by 8 bases, with 12 bases between them. There are 13 residues in the CDR3. Germline V CDR1 and CDR2: SGHTA, FQGNSA. DNA for the CDR3: TGTGCCAGCAGCTCCTTAGGGAGGTATGAGCAGTTCTTC. Amino acid sequence: CASSSLGRYEQFF.

This sequence joins TRBV2 and TRBJ2-7; D perhaps matches TRBD1 (5 bases). Trimming took off 1 base at V and 6 bases at J, with 19 bases between the two ends. This CDR3 region has 16 residues. The germline CDR1 and CDR2 sequences are SNHLY and FYNNEI. The CDR3 spells CASSEDGAALWFEQYF. In DNA form, the CDR3 reads TGTGCCAGCAGTGAAGATGGGGCAGCCCTGTGGTTCGAGCAGTACTTC. Using reference TRBV2 and TRBJ2-7 for the parts outside the CDR3, the full variable domain is EPEVTQTPSHQVTQMGQEVILRCVPISNHLYFYWYRQILGQKVEFLVSFYNNEISEKSEIFDDQFSVERPDGSNFTLKIRSTKLEDSAMYFCASSEDGAALWFEQYFGPGTRLTVT.

The chain combines TRBV28 with TRBJ2-7, with TRBD1 identical over 9 bases. V was pared by 8 bases and J by 3 bases, with 14 bases of the junction left unmatched. The CDR3 has 16 residues. Looked up from germline, CDR1 is MDHEN and CDR2 is SYDVKM. CDR3 DNA sequence: TGTGCCAGCCCCCCGTTGCCGGGACAGGGTGACTACGAGCAGTACTTC. This encodes CASPPLPGQGDYEQYF.

The V gene is TRBV7-2, the J gene TRBJ2-5; D not certain. CDR1 is SGHTA and CDR2 is FQGNSA in the germline V gene. There are 11 residues in the CDR3. V lost 5 bases and J lost 5, with 6 bases in between. CDR3 residues: CASSPLETQYF. In DNA, the CDR3 is TGTGCCAGCAGCCCCCTGGAGACCCAGTACTTC.

The chain couples TRBV9 to TRBJ1-2, with 8 bases fitting TRBD1. Per the germline V gene, CDR1 is SGDLS and CDR2 is YYNGEE. The CDR3 runs to 12 residues. V lost 4 bases to trimming and J lost 12 bases; unmatched junction nucleotides: 8. The CDR3 loop reads CASSPLDRVHTF. The CDR3 DNA reads TGTGCCAGCAGCCCTCTGGACAGGGTACACACCTTC.

By proportion, this clone is medium-sized. V gene TRBV25-1 combines with J gene TRBJ1-1; D possibly corresponds to TRBD1 (6 bases). V was trimmed by 10 bases and J by 5 bases, leaving 14 bases between them. This CDR3 has 12 amino acids. In germline, CDR1 is MGHDK, CDR2 SYGVNS. CDR3 protein: CATSRGLTEAFF. The CDR3 DNA is TGTGCCACCTCCAGGGGCTTGACTGAAGCTTTCTTT.

This chain links TRBV6-1 with TRBJ1-1; D gene unclear. Germline V gene sequence: CDR1 MNHNS, CDR2 SASEGT. This CDR3 has 13 amino acids. V was clipped by 7 bases and J by 0 bases, with 9 bases between them. CDR3 residues: CASTPHLNTEAFF. The DNA of the CDR3 is TGTGCCAGCACGCCTCACTTGAACACTGAAGCTTTCTTT.

The chain recombines TRBV6-6 with TRBJ1-2; 7 positions match TRBD1. The CDR3 has 14 amino acids. The germline V gene encodes CDR1 MNHNY and CDR2 SVGAGI (reference sequence). V lost 6 bases, J lost 6 bases, and 10 bases stayed unmatched. The CDR3: CASRHENRGHGYTF. The CDR3 DNA sequence: TGTGCCAGCAGGCACGAAAACAGGGGTCATGGCTACACCTTC.

V is TRBV5-8 and J is TRBJ2-4; 11 bases match TRBD2. CDR1 SGHTS and CDR2 YDEGEE come from the germline V gene. The trim removed 5 bases at V and 6 bases at J, leaving 4 bases unmatched. CDR3 size: 14 residues. Here the CDR3 reads CASRLAGGINIQYF. CDR3 nucleotides: TGTGCCAGCAGGTTAGCGGGAGGGATAAACATTCAGTACTTC. Using reference TRBV5-8 and TRBJ2-4 for the parts outside the CDR3, the full variable domain is EAGVTQSPTHLIKTRGQQATLRCSPISGHTSVYWYQQALGLGLQFLLWYDEGEERNRGNFPPRFSGRQFPNYSSELNVNALELEDSALYLCASRLAGGINIQYFGAGTRLSVL.

V usage is TRBV21-1 and J usage is TRBJ2-1; TRBD2, as called in the table, went unchecked against the DNA. TRBV21-1 is designated a pseudogene. The CDR3 covers 16 residues. DNA for the CDR3: TGTGCCAGCAGCAAAGGGGGACTAGATTTCCCCAATGAGCAGTTCTTC. Its protein is CASSKGGLDFPNEQFF.

The chain joins TRBV10-3 to TRBJ2-6; D remains unclear. The CDR3 spans 18 residues. Germline V gene data show CDR1 as ENHRY and CDR2 as SYGVKD. Trimming left V 0 bases short and J 0 bases short, with 12 bases between. The CDR3 region is CAISESGKAPSGANVLTF. DNA for the CDR3: TGTGCCATCAGTGAGTCGGGGAAGGCCCCCTCTGGGGCCAACGTCCTGACTTTC.

This clone was observed once. J is TRBJ2-7 and V is TRBV9; 9 bases fit TRBD1. This CDR3 contains 15 residues. The germline gives CDR1 SGDLS, CDR2 YYNGEE. Trimming at V came to 3 bases and at J to 3 bases, leaving 7 bases not matched to a gene. DNA of the CDR3: TGTGCCAGCAGCGGCCCGGGACAGGGAGTCTACGAGCAGTACTTC. It codes for CASSGPGQGVYEQYF.

The chain has TRBV7-2 and TRBJ2-1; the D is unclear. In germline, CDR1 is SGHTA, CDR2 FQGNSA. The CDR3 length is 14 residues. With 1 base removed from V and 6 bases from J, the gap between germline ends came to 10 bases. The CDR3 reads CASSLDRVGNEQFF. The CDR3, as DNA: TGTGCCAGCAGCTTAGATCGGGTGGGCAATGAGCAGTTCTTC.

DNA of the CDR3: TGTGCCAGCTCACCAATGGAAGAGACCCAGTACTTC. Amino acid sequence: CASSPMEETQYF. This chain uses TRBV18 with TRBJ2-5; D is unresolved. CDR3 length: 12 amino acids. CDR1 is KGHSH, CDR2 LQKENI, per germline. Trimming removed 2 bases at V and 3 bases at J, with 4 bases between.

In the case of this clone: Other DNA variants within this sample encode the same CDR3. The J gene is TRBJ2-7, the V gene TRBV28; no clear D. Trimming removed 5 bases at V and 2 bases at J, with 7 bases between. The germline V gene encodes CDR1 MDHEN and CDR2 SYDVKM. The length of the CDR3 is 12 residues. The CDR3 sequence is CASSPTPYEQYF. The DNA of the CDR3 is TGTGCCAGCAGTCCCACCCCCTACGAGCAGTACTTC.

The chain joins TRBV27 to TRBJ2-1; possible D gene TRBD2, 6 bases. The CDR3 contains 14 residues. The V end lost 5 bases, the J end lost 10 bases, and 18 bases lay between the germline ends. Germline lookup yields CDR1 MNHEY and CDR2 SMNVEV (reference sequence). CDR3 residues: CASSLTNSGLEQFF. In nucleotides, the CDR3 is TGTGCCAGCAGTCTCACGAACTCCGGACTAGAGCAGTTCTTC.